This entry features one TCR beta chain sequence. No antigen is known for it. Base qualities were left out, and no much larger clone turns up one base away. This entry belongs to a study of T cell repertoires in cytomegalovirus infection (dated by TCRdb to about 2019). Regarding the research as a whole: The HLA type of each donor mattered for the analysis, because public TCR beta signatures pointed to carriage of CMV infection along with the matching HLA type. Paper-wide results and their limitations: The ex vivo response was dominated by HLA-C-restricted CMV-specific TCR beta clonotypes, and the single most frequent clonotype in two of eight donors was supplied by these HLA-C-restricted clonotypes. Carriers of CMV infection plus the relevant HLA type were discriminated by the cumulative frequency of public TCR beta family members in the study cohort and in an independent roughly 370-donor cohort.

V is trimmed back by 2 bases and J by 7 bases, and the junction contains 13 bases that no gene match accounts for. Spanning cysteine to phenylalanine, the CDR3 consists of 18 amino acids. CDR3 DNA only is kept here, 54 bases in frame from base 1. As encoded in the germline V gene, CDR1 is MNHNS while CDR2 is SASEGT. The instrument was an Illumina HiSeq 1500. TCRdb's own reprocessing of the public reads used fastp at Q25 and MiXCR and kept productive beta chains. Under each unique CDR3 protein, matching rows form one entry showing the most common genes and DNA. Across this sample there are about 320,000 distinct CDR3 sequences, with 9% to 9.5% seen only once. The leading ten clones occupy approximately 4.5% of the sample.

What was sequenced was PBMCs. The chain joins TRBV6-1 to TRBJ2-1, with 11 central nucleotides matching TRBD2. This receptor was obtained from a human donor in good health (CMV status not recorded). Some clones in this sample may be carry-over from other donors' samples. The bases read TGTGCCAGCAGTGAAATTGGTAGCGGGAGGGCCGTCAGGAATGAGCAGTTCTTC. Its product reads: CASSEIGSGRAVRNEQFF.